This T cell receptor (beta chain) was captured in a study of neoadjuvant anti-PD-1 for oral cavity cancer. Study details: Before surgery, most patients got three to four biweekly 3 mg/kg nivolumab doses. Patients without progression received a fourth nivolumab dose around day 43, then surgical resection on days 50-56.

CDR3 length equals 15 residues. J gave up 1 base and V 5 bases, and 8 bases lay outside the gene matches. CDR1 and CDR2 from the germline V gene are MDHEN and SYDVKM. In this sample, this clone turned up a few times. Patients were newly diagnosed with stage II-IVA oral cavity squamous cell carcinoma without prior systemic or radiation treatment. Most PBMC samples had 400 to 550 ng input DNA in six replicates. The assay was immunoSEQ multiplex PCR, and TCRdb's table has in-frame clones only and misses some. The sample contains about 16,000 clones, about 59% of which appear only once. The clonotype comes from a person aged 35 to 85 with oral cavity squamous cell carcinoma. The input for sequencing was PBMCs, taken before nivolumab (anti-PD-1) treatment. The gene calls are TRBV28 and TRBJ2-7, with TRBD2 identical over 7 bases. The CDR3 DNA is TGTGCCAGCAGTCCCCTCCTTAGCGGGTCCTACGAGCAGTACTTC. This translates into CASSPLLSGSYEQYF.